Presented here are 9 T cell receptor beta chains from one specimen sequenced in a study of Tregs in tolerant kidney transplant recipients. Some clones are missing from TCRdb's copy, which holds only in-frame ones; the method was immunoSEQ multiplex PCR. The data contain some 66,000 clones, 80% to 95% of them singletons. The input for sequencing was CD8+ T cells from blood, taken before the transplant. The receptors derive from a human donor who received a combined kidney and bone marrow transplant.

The chain employs TRBV5-1 and TRBJ1-2, with a possible D match to TRBD1 (6 bases). Germline lookup yields CDR1 SGHRS and CDR2 YFSETQ. This CDR3 is 15 amino acids long. Trimming shortened V by 0 bases and J by 4 bases, and 13 bases separated the two germline ends. The DNA for the CDR3 is TGCGCCAGCAGCTTGGCCCCACAGGGTTTCTATGGCTACACCTTC. Translated: CASSLAPQGFYGYTF. Drawing the rest from reference TRBV5-1 and TRBJ1-2, the complete variable domain is KAGVTQTPRYLIKTRGQQVTLSCSPISGHRSVSWYQQTPGQGLQFLFEYFSETQRNKGNFPGRFSGRQFSNSRSEMNVSTLELGDSALYLCASSLAPQGFYGYTFGSGTRLTVV.

The gene calls are TRBV14 and TRBJ2-1; perhaps TRBD1 as D (6 bases). CDR1 and CDR2 from the germline V gene are SGHDN and FVKESK. The CDR3 has 18 residues. The V gene lost 0 bases and the J gene lost 9 bases, with 24 bases spanning the gap. In DNA, the CDR3 is TGTGCCAGCAGCCAAGACATCATGACAGGTTATCCTCCAAGTGAGCAGTTCTTC. Translated, it gives CASSQDIMTGYPPSEQFF.

This clone was detected only once. The chain recombines TRBV4-2 with TRBJ2-7; D perhaps matches TRBD1 (6 bases). Germline assignment: CDR1 LGHNA and CDR2 YNFKEQ. V was pared by 2 bases and J by 2 bases, with 10 bases between. This CDR3 is built from 14 residues. This CDR3 reads CASSQSQGTYEQYF. In nucleotides, the CDR3 is TGTGCCAGCAGCCAATCACAGGGCACCTACGAGCAGTACTTC.

Only a few counts were recorded for this clone. This rearrangement joins TRBV5-1 to TRBJ1-1; TRBD1 matches at 8 bases. Germline V CDR1 and CDR2: SGHRS, YFSETQ. The CDR3 contains 15 residues. V gave up 4 bases and J gave up 0 bases; unmatched junction bases: 5. The CDR3 coding sequence is TGCGCCAGCAGCCTCGGACAGGGAATGAACACTGAAGCTTTCTTT. Encoded protein: CASSLGQGMNTEAFF.

J is TRBJ2-1 and V is TRBV9, with 8 bases identical to TRBD2. From germline, CDR1 is SGDLS and CDR2 YYNGEE. The trim removed 3 bases at V and 3 bases at J, leaving 5 bases unmatched. The CDR3 length is 15 residues. The CDR3 protein is CASSASGGDYNEQFF. The DNA for the CDR3 is TGTGCCAGCAGCGCGTCGGGAGGGGACTACAATGAGCAGTTCTTC.

The chain joins TRBV4-2 to TRBJ2-7; unclear D gene. This CDR3 comprises 16 residues. Trimming removed 0 bases from V and 1 base from J, with 13 bases in between. Germline V lookup: CDR1 LGHNA, CDR2 YNFKEQ. Here the CDR3 DNA reads TGTGCCAGCAGCCAAGAATCTAACCCCCAATCCTACGAGCAGTACTTC. Translation gives CASSQESNPQSYEQYF.

The chain combines TRBV18 with TRBJ1-5; perhaps TRBD1 as D (5 bases). CDR3 length: 17 amino acids. Germline CDR1 and CDR2: KGHSH and LQKENI. Deletions cut 4 bases from V and 0 bases from J, with 16 bases between. CDR3: CASSLTDPSDSNQPQHF. The CDR3 nucleotides are TGTGCCAGCTCACTGACAGACCCCTCCGATAGCAATCAGCCCCAGCATTTT.

This rearrangement joins TRBV9 to TRBJ2-2; D might be TRBD2 (7 bases). The length of the CDR3 is 17 residues. Per germline, CDR1 SGDLS and CDR2 YYNGEE. Trimming left V 3 bases short and J 5 bases short, with 20 bases between. In DNA form, the CDR3 reads TGTGCCAGCAGCGCGCAATTCGGGGGGCGTCAAACCGGGGAGCTGTTTTTT. Amino acids: CASSAQFGGRQTGELFF.

The J gene is TRBJ2-7, the V gene TRBV15; the match to TRBD2 covers 7 bases. This CDR3 comprises 16 residues. Germline values: CDR1 LNHNV, CDR2 YYDKDF (reference sequence). With V trimmed by 1 base and J by 4 bases, 10 bases remained unmatched. DNA for the CDR3: TGTGCCACCAGCAGAGGGGTAGGCGGGGGTGTTTACGAGCAGTACTTC. Translation: CATSRGVGGGVYEQYF.